This T cell receptor beta chain derives from a study of T cell repertoires in aging, cancer and after chemotherapy. Study background: Donor ages fell into six groups from 30 or younger up to 70 or older. Glioblastoma patients receiving temozolomide-based therapy gave paired samples before and after chemotherapy.

Amplification of TCR beta used genomic DNA extracted from peripheral blood. In germline, CDR1 is ENHRY, CDR2 SYGVKD. The CDR3 covers 14 residues. V shed 2 bases and J shed 1 base, with 9 bases lying between them. Multiplex touch-down PCR with TRB-A/B primers amplified rearranged V-D-J TRB sequences. TCRdb passed the multiplex PCR reads through MiXCR, listing each CDR3 protein once. Here the sample spans 19,000 or so distinct CDR3 sequences, approximately 35% being singletons. The sequence was obtained from a human donor with a solid tumor. Sequencing input: blood. The chain couples TRBV10-3 to TRBJ2-7; D remains ambiguous. CDR3 amino acids: CAISEPRISYEQYF. CDR3 in DNA: TGTGCCATCAGTGAGCCCCGGATTTCCTACGAGCAGTACTTC.